This entry lists 12 T cell receptor beta chains sequenced from one sample in a study of T-cell memory formation after mild COVID-19. MiXCR, run by TCRdb on the 5' RACE reads, gives a single entry per CDR3 protein. The table lists roughly 300,000 distinct CDR3 sequences, around 8% of them singletons, with about 22% in the top ten. Sequenced input: PBMCs or a T cell subset sorted from them (not recorded which). The origin of the receptors is a man younger than 35 who had mild COVID-19 (a few samples of this study predate the infection). Cell type and time point are not known.

This clonotype was seen a few times. V gene TRBV5-1 combines with J gene TRBJ1-1; 9 bases match TRBD1. V lost 4 bases, J lost 1 base, and 5 bases stayed unmatched. This CDR3 has 15 amino acids. Germline V gene lookup returns CDR1 SGHRS and CDR2 YFSETQ. In nucleotides, the CDR3 is TGCGCCAGCAGCGTTACAGGGGGCCCGAACACTGAAGCTTTCTTT. Translated, it gives CASSVTGGPNTEAFF.

This clonotype was recorded many times. This chain uses TRBV7-8 with TRBJ2-2; no clear D gene. The CDR3 has 19 residues. Trimming left V 1 base short and J 1 base short, with 19 bases between. The germline V gene has CDR1 SGHVS and CDR2 FQNEAQ. The CDR3 DNA is TGTGCCAGCAGCTTAGACGGATCAGCCCCTATACAGAACACCGGGGAGCTGTTTTTT. Translating it yields CASSLDGSAPIQNTGELFF. The variable domain in full, with the rest retrieved from reference TRBV7-8 and TRBJ2-2, is GAGVSQSPRYKVAKRGQDVALRCDPISGHVSLFWYQQALGQGPEFLTYFQNEAQLDKSGLPSDRFFAERPEGSVSTLKIQRTQQEDSAVYLCASSLDGSAPIQNTGELFFGEGSRLTVL.

The table lists this clonotype with a few counts. V and J are TRBV20-1 and TRBJ1-6; no clear D. The germline V gene has CDR1 DFQATT and CDR2 SNEGSKA (reference sequence). Trimming took off 6 bases at V and 13 bases at J, with 22 bases between the two ends. There are 14 residues in the CDR3. CDR3 region: CSAPSPDFRPPLHF. CDR3 bases: TGCAGTGCCCCCAGCCCGGATTTCAGACCTCCCCTCCACTTT.

This clonotype has a handful of counts. V is TRBV6-5 and J is TRBJ2-2; D gene unclear. CDR1 is MNHEY and CDR2 is SVGAGI in the germline V gene. CDR3 size: 11 residues. V was pared by 8 bases and J by 6 bases, with 7 bases between. This CDR3 is CASLGAGELFF. CDR3 DNA: TGTGCCAGCCTGGGCGCCGGGGAGCTGTTTTTT.

This rearrangement joins TRBV7-2 to TRBJ2-5; D gene unclear. The CDR3 is 13 residues long. With 5 bases removed from V and 2 bases from J, the gap between germline ends came to 9 bases. Germline V gene sequence: CDR1 SGHTA, CDR2 FQGNSA. CDR3 residues: CASSPTWQETQYF. The CDR3 DNA follows: TGTGCCAGCAGCCCAACGTGGCAAGAGACCCAGTACTTC.

In its sample, this clonotype was seen a few times. The chain recombines TRBV9 with TRBJ2-3; no reliable D call. The CDR3 consists of 16 residues. Germline assignment: CDR1 SGDLS and CDR2 YYNGEE. V was shortened by 0 bases and J by 0 bases, with 11 bases between the two germline ends. CDR3 bases: TGTGCCAGCAGCGTAGGTGCAAGAAAAAGCACAGATACGCAGTATTTT. Amino acid sequence: CASSVGARKSTDTQYF.

This clonotype was counted at least ten times. CDR3 in amino acids: CASSLRSKGLAGTDTQYF. The CDR3 nucleotides are TGTGCCAGCAGCTTAAGGAGTAAGGGACTAGCGGGGACAGATACGCAGTATTTT. The chain recombines TRBV7-2 with TRBJ2-3; 13 positions match TRBD2. J lost 3 bases, V lost 2 bases, and 8 bases had no gene match. Germline values: CDR1 SGHTA, CDR2 FQGNSA. This CDR3 has 18 amino acids.

This clonotype has a handful of counts. The chain links TRBV30 to TRBJ1-2; no definite D call. The CDR3 sequence is 18 residues long. Per the germline V gene, CDR1 is GTSNPN and CDR2 is SVGIG (reference sequence). Trimming took off 1 base at V and 0 bases at J, with 21 bases between the two ends. CDR3 nucleotides: TGTGCCTGGAGTGCCCGACCCATCCGGTTGCGAGCTAACTATGGCTACACCTTC. Its translation is CAWSARPIRLRANYGYTF.

This clonotype was counted between two and nine times. This rearrangement joins TRBV12-3 or TRBV12-4 to TRBJ2-7; D gene uncertain. This CDR3 has 12 amino acids. V shed 7 bases and J shed 3 bases, with 10 bases lying between them. CDR3 sequence: CASTSYLYEQYF. CDR3 in DNA: TGTGCCAGCACCTCTTATCTCTACGAGCAGTACTTC.

This clonotype was detected a few times. The J gene is TRBJ1-1, the V gene TRBV18, with 9 positions matching TRBD1. The CDR3 consists of 17 residues. Germline V gene sequence: CDR1 KGHSH, CDR2 LQKENI. J was trimmed by 3 bases and V by 3 bases; bases with no gene match: 11. The CDR3 bases are TGTGCCAGCTCACCCCAAACAGGGGGCGCGTATGACACTGAAGCTTTCTTT. This sequence encodes CASSPQTGGAYDTEAFF.

This clonotype was seen more than once but under ten times. The chain links TRBV7-9 to TRBJ1-2; the D is unclear. V was cut by 5 bases and J by 5 bases, with 15 bases left in between. In germline, CDR1 is SEHNR, CDR2 FQNEAQ (reference sequence). There are 14 residues in the CDR3. CDR3 loop: CASSQAGKEYGYTF. CDR3 DNA: TGTGCCAGCAGCCAGGCAGGAAAAGAATATGGCTACACCTTC. The full variable domain, with the rest looked up from reference TRBV7-9 and TRBJ1-2, is DTGVSQNPRHKITKRGQNVTFRCDPISEHNRLYWYRQTLGQGPEFLTYFQNEAQLEKSRLLSDRFSAERPKGSFSTLEIQRTEQGDSAMYLCASSQAGKEYGYTFGSGTRLTVV.

This clonotype was seen repeatedly, ten times or more. The rearrangement links TRBV6-6 to TRBJ1-2; D remains ambiguous. The CDR3 spans 14 residues. V lost 10 bases, J lost 4 bases, and 19 bases lay in between. Germline assignment: CDR1 MNHNY and CDR2 SVGAGI (reference sequence). In DNA form, the CDR3 reads TGTGCCATCAGCGGGAGTGTAGATTTCTATGGCTACACCTTC. It is translated as CAISGSVDFYGYTF.